Below are 12 T cell receptor beta chains sequenced from a single sample in a study of Ad26.COV2.S vaccination and SARS-CoV-2 variants. Assay used: immunoSEQ multiplex PCR; TCRdb lists only in-frame clones, some missing. Of 300,000 to 350,000 clones listed, 88% are singletons. Treatment reported: some 20 received Ad26.COV2.S at low or high dose, single or two shots; 5 received placebo; per-sample allocation not given. The samples were gathered on day 63 after the first injection of vaccine or placebo. The source was peripheral blood, collected in a trial of Ad26.COV2.S vaccine versus placebo. These receptors originate from a person between 18 and 60 years old who received the Ad26.COV2.S COVID-19 vaccine or a placebo.

This clone has just one count. The rearrangement uses TRBV6-1 and TRBJ1-4; D not certain. Germline V lookup: CDR1 MNHNS, CDR2 SASEGT. The CDR3 totals 14 residues. Trimming took 0 bases from V and 7 from J, leaving 9 bases between them. The CDR3 loop reads CASSEASYPEKLFF. CDR3 sequence (DNA): TGTGCCAGCAGTGAAGCCAGTTACCCTGAAAAACTGTTTTTT.

J is TRBJ1-6 and V is TRBV30; D is possibly TRBD1 (6 bases). With 5 bases removed from V and 5 bases from J, the gap between germline ends came to 10 bases. Germline V lookup: CDR1 GTSNPN, CDR2 SVGIG (reference sequence). The CDR3 is 13 residues long. The CDR3 loop reads CAWADRNNSPLHF. CDR3 in DNA: TGTGCCTGGGCTGACAGGAATAATTCACCCCTCCACTTT.

The V call is TRBV7-9, the J call TRBJ1-2; 9 nucleotides agree with TRBD1. Germline values: CDR1 SEHNR, CDR2 FQNEAQ (reference sequence). This CDR3 is built from 16 residues. V lost 5 bases and J lost 3; bases outside the gene matches: 10. DNA of the CDR3: TGTGCCAGCAGCCAGCGACAGGGGGAGGGTGACTATGGCTACACCTTC. This gives the protein CASSQRQGEGDYGYTF. Full variable domain (remainder filled in from reference TRBV7-9 and TRBJ1-2): DTGVSQNPRHKITKRGQNVTFRCDPISEHNRLYWYRQTLGQGPEFLTYFQNEAQLEKSRLLSDRFSAERPKGSFSTLEIQRTEQGDSAMYLCASSQRQGEGDYGYTFGSGTRLTVV.

The chain carries TRBV6-5 and TRBJ1-1; a possible D gene is TRBD1 (6 bases). Trimming took off 6 bases at V and 10 bases at J, with 24 bases between the two ends. Germline CDR1 MNHEY, CDR2 SVGAGI. The CDR3 length is 15 residues. The CDR3 coding sequence is TGTGCCAGCAGCGAGGGAGTGAGGGGCCAGGGGAGAGCTTTCTTT. This translates into CASSEGVRGQGRAFF.

The chain joins TRBV5-1 to TRBJ2-6; D uncertain. The V and J ends lost 1 base and 2 bases respectively, with 10 bases between them. CDR1 and CDR2 (germline): SGHRS, YFSETQ. The CDR3 sequence is 16 residues long. The CDR3 bases are TGCGCCAGCAGCTTGCATGGTGAAGCTGGGGCCAACGTCCTGACTTTC. Its translation: CASSLHGEAGANVLTF. The complete variable domain, with remaining parts taken from reference TRBV5-1 and TRBJ2-6, reads KAGVTQTPRYLIKTRGQQVTLSCSPISGHRSVSWYQQTPGQGLQFLFEYFSETQRNKGNFPGRFSGRQFSNSRSEMNVSTLELGDSALYLCASSLHGEAGANVLTFGAGSRLTVL.

The chain carries TRBV30 and TRBJ2-7, with D perhaps matching TRBD2 (6 bases). From germline, CDR1 is GTSNPN and CDR2 SVGIG (reference sequence). The V end lost 3 bases, the J end lost 7 bases, and 16 bases lay between the germline ends. This CDR3 region has 13 residues. This CDR3 is CAWRAAGWGEQYF. The CDR3 nucleotides read TGTGCCTGGAGGGCAGCGGGTTGGGGGGAGCAGTACTTC.

The chain joins TRBV15 to TRBJ1-1; D gene unclear. There are 13 residues in the CDR3. V was shortened by 8 bases and J by 0 bases, with 10 bases between the two germline ends. Germline CDR1 reads LNHNV; CDR2 reads YYDKDF (reference sequence). CDR3 protein: CATAPPLNTEAFF. Here the CDR3 DNA reads TGTGCCACCGCCCCACCATTGAACACTGAAGCTTTCTTT.

The rearrangement joins TRBV5-4 to TRBJ1-3, with TRBD1 matching 10 bases. This CDR3 region has 16 residues. Germline V gene data show CDR1 as SGHNT and CDR2 as YYREEE (reference sequence). Losses at the gene ends were 4 bases for V and 4 bases for J; bases not matched to a gene: 8. CDR3 coding DNA: TGTGCCAGCAGCCCCGGGACAGGGGCCTTGGGAAACACCATATATTTT. Its translation is CASSPGTGALGNTIYF.

The V call is TRBV7-8, the J call TRBJ1-2; tentatively, D is TRBD1 (6 bases). V was shortened by 5 bases and J by 5 bases, with 21 bases between the two germline ends. The germline V gene has CDR1 SGHVS and CDR2 FQNEAQ. This CDR3 comprises 16 residues. The DNA for the CDR3 is TGTGCCAGCAGCCCCGCGAGACAGGCATTTCTTTATGGCTACACCTTC. Translated: CASSPARQAFLYGYTF.

The J gene is TRBJ2-3, the V gene TRBV5-1, with D hard to call. With 0 bases removed from V and 0 bases from J, the gap between germline ends came to 5 bases. Germline-derived CDR1 and CDR2 are SGHRS and YFSETQ. The CDR3 consists of 14 residues. CDR3 in DNA: TGCGCCAGCAGCTTGGACTGGAGCACAGATACGCAGTATTTT. Protein: CASSLDWSTDTQYF. Filled out from reference TRBV5-1 and TRBJ2-3, the complete variable domain reads KAGVTQTPRYLIKTRGQQVTLSCSPISGHRSVSWYQQTPGQGLQFLFEYFSETQRNKGNFPGRFSGRQFSNSRSEMNVSTLELGDSALYLCASSLDWSTDTQYFGPGTRLTVL.

The chain joins TRBV15 to TRBJ2-5, with D perhaps matching TRBD1 or TRBD2 (6 bases each). The germline V gene encodes CDR1 LNHNV and CDR2 YYDKDF (reference sequence). V lost 8 bases to trimming and J lost 1 base, with 17 bases between them. The CDR3 is 15 residues long. In nucleotides, the CDR3 is TGTGCCACCCGGGGGTTCGGACAGTCCCAAGAGACCCAGTACTTC. Translated: CATRGFGQSQETQYF.

The gene calls are TRBV3-1 (or the pseudogene TRBV3-2) and TRBJ1-2; a weak D match, TRBD1 (5 bases). Trimming pared 1 base from V and 4 bases from J, leaving 16 bases between. This CDR3 spans 16 amino acids. In germline, CDR1 is LGHDT, CDR2 YNNKEL (reference sequence). The CDR3 region has the DNA TGTGCCAGCAGCCAAGGAAACCCGGGGAGGGGCTATGGCTACACCTTC. Encoded protein: CASSQGNPGRGYGYTF.